Listed below are T cell receptor beta chains from one sample, sequenced in a study of metastatic and nonmetastatic thyroid tumors. Using MiXCR, TCRdb re-called clones from the PCR reads. Among about 14,000 clones, around a third were seen once, and the ten largest hold around a quarter. The source material was tumor tissue. The receptor source for this set is a female donor with papillary thyroid cancer or a benign thyroid nodule (not recorded which). Some clones in this sample may be carry-over from other donors' samples. Both conserved end residues are part of each CDR3. Each record gives: clone size, D gene, V gene, J gene, CDR3 DNA, CDR3 protein. A D gene is named only where the DNA matches it firmly. Where a row states a size, it is once, few, many or the class of an expanded clone; other rows omit it.

.	.	TRBV27	TRBJ2-2	TGTGCCAGCAGTCGGCACCCTAACACCGGGGAGCTGTTTTTT	CASSRHPNTGELFF
.	.	TRBV9	TRBJ2-7	TGTGCCAGCAGCCCCTGGTGTACAGATCCCTACGAGCAGTACTTC	CASSPWCTDPYEQYF
.	.	TRBV6-1	TRBJ1-2	TGTGCCAGCAGTGAAACCTCGGGGGTCGGATCCTATGGCTACACCTTC	CASSETSGVGSYGYTF
few	.	TRBV6-4	TRBJ2-3	TGTGCCAGCAGCGAGAGTCCGGGCGGGCGAGATACGCAGTATTTT	CASSESPGGRDTQYF
.	.	TRBV11-2	TRBJ2-1	TGTGCCAGCCGCGAGGGGGGCGTCCCGAATGAGCAGTTCTTC	CASREGGVPNEQFF
many	TRBD2	TRBV13	TRBJ2-4	TGTGCCAGCAGCATTAGGGGACTAGCGGGAACCAAAAACATTCAGTACTTC	CASSIRGLAGTKNIQYF
medium-sized	TRBD2	TRBV28	TRBJ2-3	TGTGCCAGCAGTTTAGGTAGCGGGAGTCGGTCGGATACGCAGTATTTT	CASSLGSGSRSDTQYF
few	.	TRBV11-2	TRBJ2-1	TGTGCCAGCAGCTTTGGGGGAGAGGGGTCGGGTGAGCAGTTCTTC	CASSFGGEGSGEQFF
.	TRBD2	TRBV5-1	TRBJ2-7	TGCGCCAGCAGCTTGTCTAGCGGGGGCTTAGAGCAGTACTTC	CASSLSSGGLEQYF
few	.	TRBV6-1	TRBJ1-2	TGTGCCAGCAGTGAAGCATCGGGAATATGGAACTATGGCTACACCTTC	CASSEASGIWNYGYTF
few	.	TRBV2	TRBJ1-6	TGTGCCAGCAGTGAACAACCAGGGTATAATTCACCCCTCCACTTT	CASSEQPGYNSPLHF
.	.	TRBV11-1	TRBJ2-1	TGTGCCAGCAGCTTAGGACGCTCTGAGCAGTTCTTC	CASSLGRSEQFF
many	.	TRBV6-1	TRBJ2-1	TGTGCCAGCAAGAAAGGGGCCTACAATAAGCAGTTCTTC	CASKKGAYNKQFF
medium-sized	.	TRBV5-1	TRBJ2-1	TGCGCCAGCAGCTTGGCCCTCTATGAGCAGTTCTTC	CASSLALYEQFF
.	.	TRBV19	TRBJ2-7	TGTGCCAGTATTATATATCCCAATGGCTACGGCTACGAGCAGTACTTC	CASIIYPNGYGYEQYF
few	.	TRBV6-1	TRBJ2-2	TGTGCCGGCAGACAGGCCGGGGGGGAGCTGTTTTTT	CAGRQAGGELFF
.	.	TRBV30	TRBJ2-7	TGTGCCTGGACGGGGGACTCCTACGAGCAGTACTTC	CAWTGDSYEQYF
few	TRBD2	TRBV28	TRBJ2-3	TGTGCCAGCAGTTTCTTGGGGGGGACTAGCGGGGGAAATACGCAGTATTTT	CASSFLGGTSGGNTQYF
medium-sized	TRBD2	TRBV20-1	TRBJ2-2	TGCAGTGCTAGTTCCCAAGCGGGAGCTTCTGCCGGGGAGCTGTTTTTT	CSASSQAGASAGELFF
few	.	TRBV28	TRBJ2-7	TGTGCCAGCAGTTTGATCGAGGGATCTCTCGAGCAGTACTTC	CASSLIEGSLEQYF
.	.	TRBV28	TRBJ1-1	TGTGCCAGCAGCCCGACTAACCTCTACACTGAAGCTTTCTTT	CASSPTNLYTEAFF
medium-sized	TRBD1	TRBV18	TRBJ1-5	TGTGCCAGCTCACGACAGGGGAGCAATCAGCCCCAGCATTTT	CASSRQGSNQPQHF
medium-sized	.	TRBV6-5	TRBJ2-1	TGTGCCAGCAGTGTACTCGCCGCCGATGAGCAGTTCTTC	CASSVLAADEQFF
.	TRBD1	TRBV6-2/TRBV6-3	TRBJ1-6	TGTGCCAGCAGCTCCGGACAGGGAAGGGGATCCTATAATTCACCCCTCCACTTT	CASSSGQGRGSYNSPLHF
.	.	TRBV9	TRBJ2-1	TGTGCCAGCAGCGCCTCCAGAGGGGAACCATCCTACAATGAGCAGTTCTTC	CASSASRGEPSYNEQFF
many	TRBD2	TRBV9	TRBJ2-3	TGTGCCAGCAGCGCTCTCATCGAGCTAGCGGGAGTGGGTACGCAGTATTTT	CASSALIELAGVGTQYF
medium-sized	TRBD2	TRBV7-6	TRBJ2-3	TGTGCCAGCAGCTCCCTCGGACTAGCGGAAGCCAGCACAGATACGCAGTATTTT	CASSSLGLAEASTDTQYF
.	TRBD1	TRBV30	TRBJ2-7	TGTGCCTGGAGGCGGCCCGGGACAGGGGTGGCCTACGAGCAGTACTTC	CAWRRPGTGVAYEQYF
.	TRBD2	TRBV9	TRBJ2-1	TGTGCCAGCAGCGTAGAACTAGCGTTGGGCAATGAGCAGTTCTTC	CASSVELALGNEQFF
.	.	TRBV19	TRBJ1-5	TGTGCCAGTAGTATAGTCCCGGGACGGAGCAATCAGCCCCAGCATTTT	CASSIVPGRSNQPQHF
.	.	TRBV3-1	TRBJ2-7	TGTGCCAGCAGCCAACTCCCGGGCCCCTACGAGCAGTACTTC	CASSQLPGPYEQYF
large	.	TRBV4-1	TRBJ1-1	TGCGCCAGCAGCCGGAATACAGGAGCTGAAGCTTTCTTT	CASSRNTGAEAFF
.	.	TRBV11-2	TRBJ1-5	TGTGCCAGCAGCTTAGAAGGGAGCAATCAGCCCCAGCATTTT	CASSLEGSNQPQHF
many	.	TRBV2	TRBJ1-5	TGTGCCAGCAGTGGGAACAGCCTTGCTCAGCCCCAGCATTTT	CASSGNSLAQPQHF
medium-sized	.	TRBV28	TRBJ1-3	TGTGCCAGCAGTTCCAGTAGGATAGGCACCATATATTTT	CASSSSRIGTIYF